This T cell receptor beta chain was sequenced during a study of blood T cell repertoires in COVID-19. Across the whole study: The cDNA or gDNA used as material had been derived from T cells, B-cell-depleted T cells, or PBMCs.

A single count supports this clone. Germline values: CDR1 SNHLY, CDR2 FYNNEI. Deletions cut 2 bases from V and 6 bases from J, with 10 bases between. The CDR3 runs 13 residues. In the original processing: By means of reference gene primer amplification, nucleated cell counts were estimated. Profiling relied on immunoSEQ multiplex PCR, and the TCRdb table lists in-frame clones only, not all of them. D and trimming come from the DNA, and the V and J calls and clone size come from that table. This sample has about 24,000 clones, with 75% to 90% found just once. The sample comprised peripheral blood. The rearrangement joins TRBV2 to TRBJ1-2; perhaps TRBD1 as D (5 bases). The origin of this receptor is a human donor in a cohort sampled during active COVID-19. Written as DNA, the CDR3 is TGTGCCAGCAGTGAACAGGGAGGTCATGGCTACACCTTC. It translates to CASSEQGGHGYTF.